Listed below are T cell receptor beta chains from one sample, sequenced in a study of cytomegalovirus exposure and HLA in healthy donors. Clones were read by immunoSEQ multiplex PCR, and TCRdb kept only the in-frame ones, dropping some. The sample gives about 40,000 clones, roughly 60% of which show up once; around 12% is in the top ten. What was sequenced was PBMCs. The receptors shown here come from a man aged 55 to 70 in good health and CMV-seropositive. Both conserved end residues are part of each CDR3. Size tells how often a clone was seen (once, few, many) or the class of an expanded clone, and some rows leave it out.

TRBV7-3	few	CASSSGGSGASYNEQFF
TRBV6-6	once	CASSYPQDGVGELFF
TRBV15	few	CATSRDRVGNEQYF
TRBV15	.	CATRGGGETQYF
TRBV2	few	CASKQGASGTEAFF
TRBV5-4	few	CASSLRAGSAGGPENEQFF
TRBV9	few	CASSVGGALAYEQFF
TRBV30	.	CAWSKRSNQPQHF
TRBV19	.	CASRNRVGYGYTF
TRBV18	.	CASRSGGAGTDTQYF
TRBV28	few	CASSLGGASNQPQHF
TRBV11-2	few	CASSLSLLAAYNEQFF
TRBV29-1	.	CSVAVGGEETQYF
TRBV7-2	few	CASSLRGDSSYEQYF
TRBV30	.	CAWSVNTGISAQYF
TRBV6-6	few	CASSSLTGGPREAFF
TRBV19	.	CASSQGYLSEQFF
TRBV7-9	.	CASSLVTGLDEQFF
TRBV7-3	few	CASSLSSEHEQYF
TRBV5-4	.	CASSLQGAPGEKLFF
TRBV6-5	.	CASSRGLAGTDTQYF
TRBV4-1	.	CASSQDPDGVNTEAFF
TRBV7-7	.	CASSLGLAGGTGELFF
TRBV10-3	.	CAIRSGSGTGELFF
TRBV7-2	.	CASSLRAGAGSEQYF
TRBV5-1	few	CASSPGTGGRNEQFF
TRBV7-2	.	CASSPTTGALEQYF
TRBV2	.	CASTNDRGRTDTQYF
TRBV5-1	.	CASSRSREGRYEQYF
TRBV2	.	CASRIRGTGVGETQYF
TRBV29-1	.	CSVLPTGGPFEAFF
TRBV5-4	once	CASSLLAGGTDTQYF
TRBV5-1	.	CASSLSPQGGYTF
TRBV29-1	.	CSVELGLATAEQFF
TRBV19	few	CASSIAGTGEYEQYF
TRBV5-4	.	CASSQSGLAGFSYEQYF
TRBV29-1	few	CSVEDTLRGEQYF
TRBV2	.	CASSPFSGSGADTQYF
TRBV6-6	.	CASRSPDQGYEQFF
TRBV7-2	.	CASSFIRGWEQFF
TRBV27	few	CASSLSPGGNEQFF
TRBV9	.	CASSVRGQGPGTEAFF
TRBV6-6	.	CVSESGSYNEQFF